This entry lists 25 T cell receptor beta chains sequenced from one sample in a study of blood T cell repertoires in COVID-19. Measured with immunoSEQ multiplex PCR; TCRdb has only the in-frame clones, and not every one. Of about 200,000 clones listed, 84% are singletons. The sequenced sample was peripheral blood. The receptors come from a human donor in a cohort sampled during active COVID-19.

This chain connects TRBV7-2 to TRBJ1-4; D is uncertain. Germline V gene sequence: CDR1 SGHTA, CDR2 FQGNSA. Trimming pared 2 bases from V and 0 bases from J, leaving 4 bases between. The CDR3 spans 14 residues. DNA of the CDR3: TGTGCCAGCAGCTTATCTGCAACTAATGAAAAACTGTTTTTT. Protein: CASSLSATNEKLFF. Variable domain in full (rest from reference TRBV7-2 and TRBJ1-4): GAGVSQSPSNKVTEKGKDVELRCDPISGHTALYWYRQSLGQGLEFLIYFQGNSAPDKSGLPSDRFSAERTGGSVSTLTIQRTQQEDSAVYLCASSLSATNEKLFFGSGTQLSVL.

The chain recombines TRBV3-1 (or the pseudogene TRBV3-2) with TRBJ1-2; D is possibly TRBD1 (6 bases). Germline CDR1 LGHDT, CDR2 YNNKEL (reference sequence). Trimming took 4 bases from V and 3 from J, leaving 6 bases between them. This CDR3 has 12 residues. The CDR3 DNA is TGTGCCAGCAGCCGGACAGACTATGGCTACACCTTC. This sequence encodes CASSRTDYGYTF.

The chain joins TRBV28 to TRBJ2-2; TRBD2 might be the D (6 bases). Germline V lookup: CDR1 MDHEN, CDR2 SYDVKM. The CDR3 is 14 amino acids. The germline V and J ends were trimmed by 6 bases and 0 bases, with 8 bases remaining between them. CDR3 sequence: CASSERANTGELFF. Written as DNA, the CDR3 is TGTGCCAGCAGCGAGCGGGCGAACACCGGGGAGCTGTTTTTT. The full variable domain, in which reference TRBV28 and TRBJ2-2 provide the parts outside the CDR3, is DVKVTQSSRYLVKRTGEKVFLECVQDMDHENMFWYRQDPGLGLRLIYFSYDVKMKEKGDIPEGYSVSREKKERFSLILESASTNQTSMYLCASSERANTGELFFGEGSRLTVL.

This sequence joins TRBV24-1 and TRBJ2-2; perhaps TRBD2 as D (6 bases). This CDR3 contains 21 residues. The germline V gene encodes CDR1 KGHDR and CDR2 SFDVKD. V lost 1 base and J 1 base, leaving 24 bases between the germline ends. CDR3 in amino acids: CATSDFGGRGIRTLNTGELFF. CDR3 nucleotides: TGTGCCACCAGTGATTTCGGGGGACGAGGGATCCGGACCCTGAACACCGGGGAGCTGTTTTTT.

CDR3 nucleotide sequence: TGTGCCACCAGCTCCCGACCCGAGACTCGCACAGATACGCAGTATTTT. This encodes CATSSRPETRTDTQYF. This chain uses TRBV15 with TRBJ2-3; no reliable D call. CDR3 length equals 16 residues. V lost 5 bases and J lost 1, with 16 bases in between. From germline, CDR1 is LNHNV and CDR2 YYDKDF (reference sequence).

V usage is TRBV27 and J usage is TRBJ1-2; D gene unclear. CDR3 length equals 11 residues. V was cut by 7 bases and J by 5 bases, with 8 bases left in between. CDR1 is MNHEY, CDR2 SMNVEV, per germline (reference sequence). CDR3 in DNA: TGTGCCAGCACTGCGGGATATGGCTACACCTTC. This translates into CASTAGYGYTF.

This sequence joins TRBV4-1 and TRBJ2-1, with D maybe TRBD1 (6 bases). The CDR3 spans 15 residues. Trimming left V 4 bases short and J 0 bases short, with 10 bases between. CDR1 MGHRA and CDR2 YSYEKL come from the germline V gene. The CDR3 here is CASSLTGFSYNEQFF. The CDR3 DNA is TGCGCCAGCAGCCTCACAGGGTTCTCCTACAATGAGCAGTTCTTC.

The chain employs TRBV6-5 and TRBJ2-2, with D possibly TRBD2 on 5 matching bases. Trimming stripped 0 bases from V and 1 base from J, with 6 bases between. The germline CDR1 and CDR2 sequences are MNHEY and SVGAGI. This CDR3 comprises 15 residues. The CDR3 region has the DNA TGTGCCAGCAGTTACTCGGAGGTGAACACCGGGGAGCTGTTTTTT. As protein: CASSYSEVNTGELFF.

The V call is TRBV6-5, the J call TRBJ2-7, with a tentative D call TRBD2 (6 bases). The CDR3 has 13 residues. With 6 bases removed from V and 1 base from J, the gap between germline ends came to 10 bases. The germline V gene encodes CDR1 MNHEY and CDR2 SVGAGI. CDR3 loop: CASRGTSSYEQYF. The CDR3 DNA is TGTGCCAGCAGGGGGACTTCTTCCTACGAGCAGTACTTC.

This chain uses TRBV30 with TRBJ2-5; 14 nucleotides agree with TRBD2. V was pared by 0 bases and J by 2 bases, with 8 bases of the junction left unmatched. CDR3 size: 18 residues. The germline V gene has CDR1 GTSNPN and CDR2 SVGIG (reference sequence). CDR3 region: CAWSVQRTSGRRQETQYF. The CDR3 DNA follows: TGTGCCTGGAGTGTACAAAGGACTAGCGGGAGGCGTCAAGAGACCCAGTACTTC.

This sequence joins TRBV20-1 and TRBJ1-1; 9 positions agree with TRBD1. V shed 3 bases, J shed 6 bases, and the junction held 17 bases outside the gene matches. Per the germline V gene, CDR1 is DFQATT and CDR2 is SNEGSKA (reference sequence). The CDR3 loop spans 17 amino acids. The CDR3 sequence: CSASRDRANRRGPEAFF. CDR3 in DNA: TGCAGTGCTAGTAGGGACAGGGCTAATAGGCGAGGCCCTGAAGCTTTCTTT.

CDR3 loop: CASSLGTGLLAFF. CDR3 nucleotides: TGTGCCAGCAGCTTAGGAACGGGACTTTTAGCTTTCTTT. The chain joins TRBV11-2 to TRBJ1-1, with D perhaps TRBD1 (5 bases). Germline V gene lookup returns CDR1 SGHAT and CDR2 FQNNGV. Trimming removed 1 base at V and 10 bases at J, with 13 bases between. The CDR3 totals 13 residues.

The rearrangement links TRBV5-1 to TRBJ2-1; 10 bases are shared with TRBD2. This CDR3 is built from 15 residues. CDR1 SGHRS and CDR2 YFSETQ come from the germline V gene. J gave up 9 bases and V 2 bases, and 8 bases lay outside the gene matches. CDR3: CASSFALAGRGEQFF. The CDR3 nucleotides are TGCGCCAGCAGCTTCGCACTAGCGGGACGAGGTGAGCAGTTCTTC.

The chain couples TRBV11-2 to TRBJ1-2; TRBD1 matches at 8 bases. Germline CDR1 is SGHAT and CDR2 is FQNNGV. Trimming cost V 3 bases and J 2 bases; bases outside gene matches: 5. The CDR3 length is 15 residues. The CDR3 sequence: CASSFTGGLNYGYTF. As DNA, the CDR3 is TGTGCCAGCAGCTTCACAGGGGGTCTCAACTATGGCTACACCTTC.

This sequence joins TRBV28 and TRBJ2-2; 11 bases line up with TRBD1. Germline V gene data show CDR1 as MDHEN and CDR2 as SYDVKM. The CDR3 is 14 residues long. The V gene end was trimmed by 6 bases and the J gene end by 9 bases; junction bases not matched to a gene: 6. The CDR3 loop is CASSLGQGGRELFF. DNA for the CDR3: TGTGCCAGCAGCCTGGGACAGGGGGGTAGGGAGCTGTTTTTT. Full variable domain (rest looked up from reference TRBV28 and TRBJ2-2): DVKVTQSSRYLVKRTGEKVFLECVQDMDHENMFWYRQDPGLGLRLIYFSYDVKMKEKGDIPEGYSVSREKKERFSLILESASTNQTSMYLCASSLGQGGRELFFGEGSRLTVL.

CDR3: CASSLSVAGGFSYEQYF. In nucleotides, the CDR3 is TGCGCCAGCAGCTTGTCGGTAGCGGGAGGATTCTCCTACGAGCAGTACTTC. The chain links TRBV5-1 to TRBJ2-7; TRBD2 agrees at 10 bases. Looked up from germline, CDR1 is SGHRS and CDR2 is YFSETQ. The CDR3 consists of 17 residues. Trimming cost V 1 base and J 0 bases; bases outside gene matches: 7.

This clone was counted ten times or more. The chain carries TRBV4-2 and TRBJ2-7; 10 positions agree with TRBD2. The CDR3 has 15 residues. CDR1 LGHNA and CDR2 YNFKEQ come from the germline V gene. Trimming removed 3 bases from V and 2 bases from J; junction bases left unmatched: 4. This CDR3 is CASSQELAGTYEQYF. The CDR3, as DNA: TGTGCCAGCAGCCAGGAACTAGCGGGAACCTACGAGCAGTACTTC.

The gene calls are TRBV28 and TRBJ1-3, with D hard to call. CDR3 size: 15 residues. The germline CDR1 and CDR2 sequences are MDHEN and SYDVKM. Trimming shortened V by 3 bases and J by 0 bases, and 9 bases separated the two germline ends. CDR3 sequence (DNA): TGTGCCAGCAGTTTGCAGGTTCACTCTGGAAACACCATATATTTT. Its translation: CASSLQVHSGNTIYF.

The CDR3 DNA reads TGTGCCAGCAGCGTAGGCCGGACTAGCGGGACCCAGTACTTC. It translates to CASSVGRTSGTQYF. V usage is TRBV9 and J usage is TRBJ2-5; TRBD2 matches at 10 bases. Trimming removed 0 bases from V and 7 bases from J; junction bases left unmatched: 3. CDR1 and CDR2 (germline): SGDLS, YYNGEE. The CDR3 extends over 14 amino acids.

CDR3 nucleotide sequence: TGCGCCAGCAGATTAAACGGCGGGGACCAAGAGACCCAGTACTTC. Translated: CASRLNGGDQETQYF. The J gene is TRBJ2-5, the V gene TRBV5-1, with TRBD2 as a possible D gene (6 bases). CDR3 length: 15 residues. CDR1 and CDR2 (germline): SGHRS, YFSETQ. V dropped 5 bases and J dropped 0 bases, with 14 bases sitting between them.

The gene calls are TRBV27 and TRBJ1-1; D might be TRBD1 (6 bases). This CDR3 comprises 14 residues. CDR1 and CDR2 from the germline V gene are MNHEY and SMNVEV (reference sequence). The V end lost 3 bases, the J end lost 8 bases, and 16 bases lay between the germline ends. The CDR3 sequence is CASSLGQGLTEAFF. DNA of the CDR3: TGTGCCAGCAGTTTGGGGCAGGGGCTGACGGAAGCTTTCTTT.

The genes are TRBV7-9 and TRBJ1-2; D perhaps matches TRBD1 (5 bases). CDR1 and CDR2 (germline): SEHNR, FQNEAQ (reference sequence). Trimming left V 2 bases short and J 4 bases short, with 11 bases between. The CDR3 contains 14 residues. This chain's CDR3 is CASSLQGGTYGYTF. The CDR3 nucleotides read TGTGCCAGCAGCTTACAGGGAGGAACCTATGGCTACACCTTC.

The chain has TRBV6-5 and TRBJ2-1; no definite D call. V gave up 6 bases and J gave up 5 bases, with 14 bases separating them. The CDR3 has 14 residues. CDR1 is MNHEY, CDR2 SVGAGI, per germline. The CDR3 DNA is TGTGCCAGCAGCCCGGTGTTTAGTGACAATGAGCAGTTCTTC. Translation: CASSPVFSDNEQFF.

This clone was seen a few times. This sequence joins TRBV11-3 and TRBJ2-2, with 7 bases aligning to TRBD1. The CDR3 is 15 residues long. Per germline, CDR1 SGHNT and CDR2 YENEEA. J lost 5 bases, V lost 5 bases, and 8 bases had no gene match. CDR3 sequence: CASSPPTGKTGELFF. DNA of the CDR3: TGTGCCAGCAGCCCACCGACAGGGAAGACCGGGGAGCTGTTTTTT.

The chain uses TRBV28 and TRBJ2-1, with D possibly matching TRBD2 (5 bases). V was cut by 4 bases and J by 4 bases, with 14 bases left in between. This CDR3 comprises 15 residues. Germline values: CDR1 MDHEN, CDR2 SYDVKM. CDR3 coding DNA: TGTGCCAGCAGTTCCCCCTATAGGAGGTACAATGAGCAGTTCTTC. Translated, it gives CASSSPYRRYNEQFF. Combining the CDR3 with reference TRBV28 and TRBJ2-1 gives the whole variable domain DVKVTQSSRYLVKRTGEKVFLECVQDMDHENMFWYRQDPGLGLRLIYFSYDVKMKEKGDIPEGYSVSREKKERFSLILESASTNQTSMYLCASSSPYRRYNEQFFGPGTRLTVL.